This TCR beta chain was sequenced for a study of shared T cell receptors in the human thymus. Here immunoSEQ multiplex PCR was the method, and the copy in TCRdb shows in-frame clones only, minus some. The sample has more than 550,000 clones, about 89% seen once. The V segment lost 5 bases and the J segment 0 bases; nucleotides outside the gene matches: 8. The CDR3 length is 16 residues. Germline CDR1 PRHDT, CDR2 FYEKMQ (reference sequence). In addition, the sample was reused for a study of human thymus T cells. That work states: During corrective heart surgery, resections were taken, and the thymus tissue came from them. What related research reported was that thymic repertoires overlapped highly among unrelated individuals.

This receptor was taken from a boy in the first two years of life with a congenital heart defect. The sequenced sample was thymocytes. The genes are TRBV13 and TRBJ1-1; 8 bases fit TRBD1. For the CDR3, the DNA is TGTGCCAGCAGCATTCGAACGGGACAGGTGAACACTGAAGCTTTCTTT. Protein: CASSIRTGQVNTEAFF.